Following are 21 T cell receptor beta chains from one sample sequenced in a study of neurological immune-mediated disorders. TCRdb re-called the 5' RACE reads with MiXCR, one entry per CDR3 protein. The data contain some 22,000 distinct CDR3 sequences, 15% to 20% of them singletons. Sample: CD8+ T cells from blood. Receptors originate from a woman between 18 and 29 years old with multiple sclerosis.

About this clonotype itself: The germline gene is not matched at one end of the junction; a read error may be the cause. The CDR3 here is CSAPETRDAYSYTF. The CDR3 DNA sequence: TGCAGCGCTCCCGAGACCCGGGATGCCTATAGCTACACCTTC. The chain has TRBV29-1 and TRBJ1-2; no definite D call. The CDR3 is made up of 14 amino acids. Looked up from germline, CDR1 is SQVTM and CDR2 is ANQGSEA.

This clonotype appeared many times. The chain joins TRBV10-3 to TRBJ1-2; 9 bases align to TRBD1. J was trimmed by 8 bases and V by 7 bases; bases with no gene match: 11. The germline V gene has CDR1 ENHRY and CDR2 SYGVKD. This CDR3 is built from 14 residues. CDR3 region: CAITGTGRDGGYTF. CDR3 DNA: TGTGCCATCACCGGGACAGGGAGGGATGGCGGCTACACCTTC.

This clonotype appeared many times. This rearrangement joins TRBV7-9 to TRBJ1-1; tentatively, D is TRBD1 (6 bases). Germline CDR1 and CDR2: SEHNR and FQNEAQ (reference sequence). V was trimmed by 4 bases and J by 5 bases, leaving 8 bases between them. This CDR3 contains 12 residues. Here the CDR3 DNA reads TGTGCCAGCAGCTCAGGGGAGACTGAAGCTTTCTTT. Translated: CASSSGETEAFF.

This clonotype appeared many times. This sequence joins TRBV12-3 or TRBV12-4 and TRBJ2-5; 10 nucleotides match TRBD1. V lost 5 bases and J lost 0; bases outside the gene matches: 6. The CDR3 consists of 16 residues. CDR3 sequence: CASSPGTGAYQETQYF. CDR3 in DNA: TGTGCCAGCAGTCCCGGGACAGGGGCCTACCAAGAGACCCAGTACTTC.

This clonotype has at least ten counts. The V call is TRBV6-1, the J call TRBJ2-5; 11 positions agree with TRBD2. This CDR3 contains 15 residues. Per the germline V gene, CDR1 is MNHNS and CDR2 is SASEGT. V was pared by 9 bases and J by 5 bases, with 11 bases of the junction left unmatched. CDR3 sequence: CASIHLAGGGETQYF. The CDR3 coding sequence is TGTGCCAGTATTCACTTAGCGGGAGGGGGGGAGACCCAGTACTTC.

The chain recombines TRBV11-3 with TRBJ2-1, with a weak D call TRBD2 (5 bases). Germline V gene sequence: CDR1 SGHNT, CDR2 YENEEA. The ends were cut back, 1 base at V and 5 bases at J, with 9 bases in the middle. The CDR3 contains 14 residues. CDR3 in amino acids: CASSLGRSNNEQFF. The DNA for the CDR3 is TGTGCCAGCAGCTTAGGGAGGTCCAACAATGAGCAGTTCTTC.

This clonotype was recorded at least ten times. This chain uses TRBV20-1 with TRBJ2-5; D call uncertain. V lost 1 base, J lost 5 bases, and 14 bases lay in between. Per the germline V gene, CDR1 is DFQATT and CDR2 is SNEGSKA (reference sequence). This CDR3 has 14 amino acids. CDR3 DNA: TGCAGTGCTAGAGTTGGAGCTCCCAGGGAGACCCAGTACTTC. This sequence encodes CSARVGAPRETQYF.

The chain recombines TRBV12-3 or TRBV12-4 with TRBJ2-1; 12 bases are a match to TRBD2. The CDR3 has 18 amino acids. V shed 4 bases, J shed 0 bases, and the junction held 7 bases outside the gene matches. This CDR3 reads CASSSSGRAPSSYNEQFF. CDR3 coding DNA: TGTGCCAGCAGTTCTAGCGGGAGGGCCCCTAGCTCCTACAATGAGCAGTTCTTC.

By share, this clonotype counts as medium-sized. V gene TRBV20-1 combines with J gene TRBJ2-1; TRBD2 agrees at 9 bases. CDR3 length: 14 amino acids. Germline trimming cut 3 bases from V and 3 bases from J; bases unmatched to any gene: 3. CDR1 is DFQATT, CDR2 SNEGSKA, per germline (reference sequence). The CDR3 DNA reads as TGCAGTGCTAGGGTAGCGGGAGACTACAATGAGCAGTTCTTC. It yields the protein CSARVAGDYNEQFF.

This clonotype was found many times. The rearrangement links TRBV7-2 to TRBJ2-3; D perhaps matches TRBD2 (6 bases). V was cut by 3 bases and J by 4 bases, with 20 bases left in between. The CDR3 loop spans 17 amino acids. CDR1 and CDR2 from the germline V gene are SGHTA and FQGNSA. Written as DNA, the CDR3 is TGTGCCAGCAGCTTCGGGGAGACTAGAGGTCGAGCAGATACGCAGTATTTT. Translation gives CASSFGETRGRADTQYF.

This clonotype was detected ten times or more. J is TRBJ2-2 and V is TRBV12-3 or TRBV12-4; tentatively, D is TRBD1 (6 bases). The CDR3 length is 15 residues. The V end lost 4 bases, the J end lost 0 bases, and 9 bases lay between the germline ends. As DNA, the CDR3 is TGTGCCAGCAGTTCCGGGACACCGAACACCGGGGAGCTGTTTTTT. It translates to CASSSGTPNTGELFF.

This rearrangement joins TRBV5-1 to TRBJ1-2, with no clear D. The CDR3 consists of 15 residues. Germline V gene lookup returns CDR1 SGHRS and CDR2 YFSETQ. V lost 0 bases and J 4 bases, leaving 13 bases between the germline ends. This CDR3 is CASSLAGVRVYGYTF. The CDR3 DNA reads TGCGCCAGCAGCTTGGCCGGGGTGAGGGTCTATGGCTACACCTTC.

This clonotype was picked up many times. The genes are TRBV9 and TRBJ2-1, with D uncertain. The V gene lost 4 bases and the J gene lost 3 bases, with 8 bases spanning the gap. Germline CDR1 SGDLS, CDR2 YYNGEE. The CDR3 is made up of 13 amino acids. The CDR3 reads CASSRTVYNEQFF. The CDR3 DNA reads TGTGCCAGCAGCCGTACAGTCTACAATGAGCAGTTCTTC.

This chain joins TRBV20-1 and TRBJ2-1; no clear D gene. The CDR3 is made up of 13 amino acids. Germline V gives CDR1 DFQATT, CDR2 SNEGSKA (reference sequence). The V end lost 3 bases, the J end lost 6 bases, and 12 bases lay between the germline ends. The CDR3 coding sequence is TGCAGTGCTAGTAGGGTATTTCCCAATGAGCAGTTCTTC. Amino acid sequence: CSASRVFPNEQFF.

This clonotype was seen ten or more times. The rearrangement joins TRBV6-5 to TRBJ2-5; D uncertain. The V end was cut by 0 bases, the J end by 4 bases, with 15 bases between. The germline gives CDR1 MNHEY, CDR2 SVGAGI. The CDR3 sequence is 16 residues long. CDR3 protein: CASSYSMGNTGETQYF. The CDR3, as DNA: TGTGCCAGCAGTTACTCGATGGGGAACACGGGAGAGACCCAGTACTTC.

This clonotype is deemed medium-sized. This chain uses TRBV30 with TRBJ2-5; D is ambiguous. Trimming removed 2 bases from V and 4 bases from J, with 2 bases in between. This CDR3 region has 10 residues. CDR1 GTSNPN and CDR2 SVGIG come from the germline V gene (reference sequence). The CDR3 here is CAWSIETQYF. In nucleotides, the CDR3 is TGTGCCTGGAGTATAGAGACCCAGTACTTC.

This clonotype was seen repeatedly, ten times or more. The CDR3 here is CASSHLQDWRTEAFF. Here the CDR3 DNA reads TGTGCCAGCAGCCACTTACAGGATTGGCGCACTGAAGCTTTCTTT. The rearrangement links TRBV4-2 to TRBJ1-1, with D perhaps matching TRBD1 (5 bases). The CDR3 has 15 amino acids. CDR1 and CDR2 from the germline V gene are LGHNA and YNFKEQ. The V end lost 3 bases, the J end lost 4 bases, and 15 bases lay between the germline ends.

This clonotype came up many times. The V and J genes are TRBV7-9 and TRBJ1-1; maybe TRBD1 (5 bases). V dropped 5 bases and J dropped 3 bases, with 13 bases sitting between them. Germline V gene data show CDR1 as SEHNR and CDR2 as FQNEAQ (reference sequence). This CDR3 comprises 14 residues. CDR3 in amino acids: CASSPPLTDTEAFF. DNA for the CDR3: TGTGCCAGCAGCCCTCCCTTGACAGACACTGAAGCTTTCTTT. The full variable domain, with the rest looked up from reference TRBV7-9 and TRBJ1-1, is DTGVSQNPRHKITKRGQNVTFRCDPISEHNRLYWYRQTLGQGPEFLTYFQNEAQLEKSRLLSDRFSAERPKGSFSTLEIQRTEQGDSAMYLCASSPPLTDTEAFFGQGTRLTVV.

This clonotype was observed a handful of times. V is TRBV15 and J is TRBJ2-1; weak D call: TRBD1 (5 bases). This CDR3 spans 15 amino acids. Germline CDR1 is LNHNV and CDR2 is YYDKDF (reference sequence). V was pared by 2 bases and J by 1 base, with 9 bases between. The CDR3 loop reads CATSRHQGSYNEQFF. The CDR3 coding sequence is TGTGCCACCAGCAGACACCAGGGATCCTACAATGAGCAGTTCTTC.

At least ten counts were recorded for this clonotype. The rearrangement joins TRBV9 to TRBJ2-2; D might be TRBD1 or TRBD2, each matching 7 bases. Germline assignment: CDR1 SGDLS and CDR2 YYNGEE. V shed 0 bases and J shed 4 bases, with 22 bases lying between them. The CDR3 length is 19 residues. The CDR3 reads CASSVAWRGGGGPTGELFF. For the CDR3, the DNA is TGTGCCAGCAGCGTAGCTTGGAGAGGGGGCGGGGGCCCCACCGGGGAGCTGTTTTTT.

This sequence joins TRBV28 and TRBJ1-1; no definite D call. The CDR3 is made up of 15 amino acids. CDR1 is MDHEN, CDR2 SYDVKM, per germline. V lost 6 bases, J lost 6 bases, and 20 bases lay in between. CDR3 DNA: TGTGCCAGCAGAGTTGTCGGCCCCGGCTTATCTGAAGCTTTCTTT. Amino acids: CASRVVGPGLSEAFF.